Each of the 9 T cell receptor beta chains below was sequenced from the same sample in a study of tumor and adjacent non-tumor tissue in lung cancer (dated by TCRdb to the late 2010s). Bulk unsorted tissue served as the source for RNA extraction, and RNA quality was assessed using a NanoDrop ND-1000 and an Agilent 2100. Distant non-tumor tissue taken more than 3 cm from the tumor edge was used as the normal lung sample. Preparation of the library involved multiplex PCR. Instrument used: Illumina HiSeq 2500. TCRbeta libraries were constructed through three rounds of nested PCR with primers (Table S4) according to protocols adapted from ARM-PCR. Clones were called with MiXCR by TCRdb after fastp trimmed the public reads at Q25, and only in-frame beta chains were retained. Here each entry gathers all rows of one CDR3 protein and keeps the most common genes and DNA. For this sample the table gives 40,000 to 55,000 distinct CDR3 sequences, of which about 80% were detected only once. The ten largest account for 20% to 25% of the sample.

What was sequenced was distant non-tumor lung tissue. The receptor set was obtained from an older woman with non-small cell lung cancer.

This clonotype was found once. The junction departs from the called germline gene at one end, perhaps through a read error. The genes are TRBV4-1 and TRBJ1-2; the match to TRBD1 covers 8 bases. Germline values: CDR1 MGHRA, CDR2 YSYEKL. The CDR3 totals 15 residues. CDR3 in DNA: TGCGCCAGCAGCCATGGACAGGGACTTAACTATGGCTACACTTTC. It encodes CASSHGQGLNYGYTF.

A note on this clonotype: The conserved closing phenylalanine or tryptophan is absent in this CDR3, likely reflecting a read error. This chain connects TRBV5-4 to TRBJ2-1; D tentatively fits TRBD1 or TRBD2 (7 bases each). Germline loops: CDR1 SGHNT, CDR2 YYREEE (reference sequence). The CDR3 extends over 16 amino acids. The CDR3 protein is CASSQGGRGSNNEQFL. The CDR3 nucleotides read TGTGCTAGCAGCCAGGGGGGGCGGGGTTCGAATAATGAGCAGTTCTTA.

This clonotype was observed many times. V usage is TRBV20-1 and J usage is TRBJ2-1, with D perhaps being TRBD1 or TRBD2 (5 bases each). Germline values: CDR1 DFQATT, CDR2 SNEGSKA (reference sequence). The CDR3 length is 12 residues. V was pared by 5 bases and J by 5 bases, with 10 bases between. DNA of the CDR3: TGCAGTGCTTACGGGACGCACAATGAGCAGTTCTTC. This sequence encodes CSAYGTHNEQFF.

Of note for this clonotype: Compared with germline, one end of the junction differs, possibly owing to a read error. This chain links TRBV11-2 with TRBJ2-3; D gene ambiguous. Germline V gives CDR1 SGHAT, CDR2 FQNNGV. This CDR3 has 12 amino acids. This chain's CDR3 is CASSLNADTLYF. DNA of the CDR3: TGTGCTAGCAGCTTAAATGCAGATACGCTGTATTTT.

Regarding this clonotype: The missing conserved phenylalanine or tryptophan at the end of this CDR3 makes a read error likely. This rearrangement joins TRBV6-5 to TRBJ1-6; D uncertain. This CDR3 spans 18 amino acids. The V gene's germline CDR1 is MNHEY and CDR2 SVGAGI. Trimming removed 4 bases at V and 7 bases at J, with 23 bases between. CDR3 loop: CASSSPPVMFHGNSPLHV. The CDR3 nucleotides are TGTGCCAGCAGTTCCCCGCCAGTAATGTTTCATGGAAATTCACCCCTCCACGTT.

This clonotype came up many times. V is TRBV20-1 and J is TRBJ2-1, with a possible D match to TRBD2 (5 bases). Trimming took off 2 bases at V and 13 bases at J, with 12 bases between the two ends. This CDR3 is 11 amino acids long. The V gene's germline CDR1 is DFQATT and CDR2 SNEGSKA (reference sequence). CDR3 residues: CSARSRGFQFF. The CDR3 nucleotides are TGCAGTGCTAGATCCCGAGGGTTCCAGTTCTTC.

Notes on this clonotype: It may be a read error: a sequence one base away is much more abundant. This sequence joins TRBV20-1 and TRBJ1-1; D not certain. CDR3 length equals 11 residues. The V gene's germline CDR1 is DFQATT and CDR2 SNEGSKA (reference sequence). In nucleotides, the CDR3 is TGCGGTGCTAGCGGCGGGCGTGAAGCTTTCTTT. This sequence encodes CGASGGREAFF.

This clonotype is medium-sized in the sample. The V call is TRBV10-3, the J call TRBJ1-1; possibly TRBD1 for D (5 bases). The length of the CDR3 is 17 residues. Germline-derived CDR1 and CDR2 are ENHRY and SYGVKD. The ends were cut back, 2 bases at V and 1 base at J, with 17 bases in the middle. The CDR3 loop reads CAISEAKGEGRNTEAFF. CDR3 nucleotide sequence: TGTGCCATCAGTGAGGCTAAGGGTGAGGGACGGAACACTGAAGCTTTCTTT.

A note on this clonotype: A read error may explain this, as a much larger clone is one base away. This CDR3 is CATSDFRKTKQFF. The CDR3 DNA sequence: TGTGCCACCAGTGATTTCAGGAAGACTAAGCAGTTCTTC. V gene TRBV24-1 combines with J gene TRBJ2-1; tentative D call: TRBD2 (5 bases). CDR1 and CDR2 from the germline V gene are KGHDR and SFDVKD. V was shortened by 1 base and J by 11 bases, with 11 bases between the two germline ends. The CDR3 loop spans 13 amino acids.